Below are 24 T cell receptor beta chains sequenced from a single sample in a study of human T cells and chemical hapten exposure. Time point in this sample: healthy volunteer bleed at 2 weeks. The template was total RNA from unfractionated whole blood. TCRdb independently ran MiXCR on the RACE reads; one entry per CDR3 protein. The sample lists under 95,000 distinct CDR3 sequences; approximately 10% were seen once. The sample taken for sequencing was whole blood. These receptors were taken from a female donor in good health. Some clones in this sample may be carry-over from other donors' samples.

The CDR3 spells CASSGSTTPSGETQYF. The CDR3 bases are TGTGCCAGCAGTGGATCGACTACACCCTCGGGGGAGACCCAGTACTTC. This chain joins TRBV2 and TRBJ2-5; possibly TRBD2 for D (5 bases). The germline V gene encodes CDR1 SNHLY and CDR2 FYNNEI. The CDR3 loop spans 16 amino acids. Trimming left V 4 bases short and J 5 bases short, with 20 bases between.

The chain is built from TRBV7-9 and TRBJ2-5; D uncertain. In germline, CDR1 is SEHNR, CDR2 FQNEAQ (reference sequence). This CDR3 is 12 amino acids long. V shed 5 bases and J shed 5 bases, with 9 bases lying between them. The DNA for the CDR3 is TGTGCCAGCAGCCCCTCGTCCGAGACCCAGTACTTC. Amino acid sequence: CASSPSSETQYF. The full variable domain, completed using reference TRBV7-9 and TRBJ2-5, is DTGVSQNPRHKITKRGQNVTFRCDPISEHNRLYWYRQTLGQGPEFLTYFQNEAQLEKSRLLSDRFSAERPKGSFSTLEIQRTEQGDSAMYLCASSPSSETQYFGPGTRLLVL.

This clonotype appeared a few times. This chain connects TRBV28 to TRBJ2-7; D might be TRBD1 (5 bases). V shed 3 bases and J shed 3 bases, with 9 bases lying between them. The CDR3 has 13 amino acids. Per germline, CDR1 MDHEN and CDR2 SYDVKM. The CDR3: CASSFQGNYEQYF. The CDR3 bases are TGTGCCAGCAGTTTCCAGGGAAACTACGAGCAGTACTTC.

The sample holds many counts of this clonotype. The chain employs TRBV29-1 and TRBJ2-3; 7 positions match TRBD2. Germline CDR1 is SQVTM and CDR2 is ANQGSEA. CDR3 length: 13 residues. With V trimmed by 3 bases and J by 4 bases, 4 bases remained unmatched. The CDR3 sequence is CSVEERGADTQYF. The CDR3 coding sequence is TGCAGCGTTGAGGAGCGGGGAGCAGATACGCAGTATTTT.

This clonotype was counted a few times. In nucleotides, the CDR3 is TGCAGCGCGGGACTAGCGGGAGGGGAGCAGTTCTTC. Protein product: CSAGLAGGEQFF. The chain has TRBV29-1 and TRBJ2-1; 16 positions agree with TRBD2. Germline CDR1 SQVTM, CDR2 ANQGSEA. Trimming took 7 bases from V and 10 from J; bases not matched to a gene: 1. This CDR3 has 12 amino acids.

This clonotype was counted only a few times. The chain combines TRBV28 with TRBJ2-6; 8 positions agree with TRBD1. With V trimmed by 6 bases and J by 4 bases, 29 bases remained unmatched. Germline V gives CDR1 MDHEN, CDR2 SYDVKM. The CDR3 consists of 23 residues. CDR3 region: CASSPLSWSSQGQDGSGANVLTF. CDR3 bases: TGTGCCAGCAGCCCCCTCAGCTGGTCATCCCAGGGACAGGATGGGTCCGGGGCCAACGTCCTGACTTTC.

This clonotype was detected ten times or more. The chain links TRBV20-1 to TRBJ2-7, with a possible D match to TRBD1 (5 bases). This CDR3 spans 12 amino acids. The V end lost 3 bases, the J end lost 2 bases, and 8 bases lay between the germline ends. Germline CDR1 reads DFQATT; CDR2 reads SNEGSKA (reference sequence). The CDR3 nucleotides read TGCAGTGCTAGCCAGGGCCCCTACGAGCAGTACTTC. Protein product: CSASQGPYEQYF.

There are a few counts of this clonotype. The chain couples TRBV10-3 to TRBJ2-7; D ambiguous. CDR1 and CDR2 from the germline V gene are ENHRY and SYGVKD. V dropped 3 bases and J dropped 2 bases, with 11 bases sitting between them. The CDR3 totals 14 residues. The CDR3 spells CAISEGLIAYEQYF. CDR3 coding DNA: TGTGCCATCAGTGAAGGCCTTATCGCCTACGAGCAGTACTTC.

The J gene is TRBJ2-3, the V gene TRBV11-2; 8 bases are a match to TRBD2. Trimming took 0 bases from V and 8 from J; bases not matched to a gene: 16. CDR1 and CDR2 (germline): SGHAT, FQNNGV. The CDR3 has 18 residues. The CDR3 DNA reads TGTGCCAGCAGCTTAGATCAATCCGTTGGGACTAGGCGACGTACGCAGTATTTT. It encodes CASSLDQSVGTRRRTQYF.

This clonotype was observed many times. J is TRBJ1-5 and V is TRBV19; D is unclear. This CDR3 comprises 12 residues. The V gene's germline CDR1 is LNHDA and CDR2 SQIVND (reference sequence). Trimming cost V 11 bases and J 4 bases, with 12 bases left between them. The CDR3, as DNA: TGTGCCTCATGTACGGGTAATCAGCCCCAGCATTTT. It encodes CASCTGNQPQHF.

The CDR3 here is CASSQDTTFYEQYF. The CDR3, as DNA: TGTGCCAGCAGCCAAGATACTACCTTCTACGAGCAGTACTTC. V is TRBV3-1 and J is TRBJ2-7; D remains unclear. Germline V lookup: CDR1 LGHDT, CDR2 YNNKEL (reference sequence). The CDR3 has 14 residues. The V end lost 0 bases, the J end lost 3 bases, and 9 bases lay between the germline ends.

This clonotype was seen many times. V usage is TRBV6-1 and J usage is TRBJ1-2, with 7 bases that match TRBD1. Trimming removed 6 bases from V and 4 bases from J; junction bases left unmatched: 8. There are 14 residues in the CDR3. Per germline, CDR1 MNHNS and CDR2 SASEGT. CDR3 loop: CASSRTGGLYGYTF. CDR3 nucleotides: TGTGCCAGCAGCAGGACAGGCGGTCTCTATGGCTACACCTTC.

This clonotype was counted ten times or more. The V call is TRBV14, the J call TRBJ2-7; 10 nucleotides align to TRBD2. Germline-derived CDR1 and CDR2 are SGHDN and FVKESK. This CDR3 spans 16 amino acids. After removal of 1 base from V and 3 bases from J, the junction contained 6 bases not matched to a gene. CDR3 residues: CASSQVRTSGNYEQYF. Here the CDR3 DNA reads TGTGCCAGCAGCCAAGTCCGGACTAGCGGCAACTACGAGCAGTACTTC.

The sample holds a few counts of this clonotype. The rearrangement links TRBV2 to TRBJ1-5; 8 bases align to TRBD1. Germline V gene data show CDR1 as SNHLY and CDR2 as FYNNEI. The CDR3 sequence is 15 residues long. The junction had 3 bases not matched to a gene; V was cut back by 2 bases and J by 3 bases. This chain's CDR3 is CASSELDRDNQPQHF. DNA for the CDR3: TGTGCCAGCAGTGAACTGGACAGGGACAATCAGCCCCAGCATTTT. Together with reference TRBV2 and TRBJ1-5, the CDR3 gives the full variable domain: EPEVTQTPSHQVTQMGQEVILRCVPISNHLYFYWYRQILGQKVEFLVSFYNNEISEKSEIFDDQFSVERPDGSNFTLKIRSTKLEDSAMYFCASSELDRDNQPQHFGDGTRLSIL.

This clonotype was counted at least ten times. CDR3 sequence reads: CASSSRRVEQFF. CDR3 bases: TGTGCCAGCAGCTCCCGACGGGTAGAGCAGTTCTTC. The chain has TRBV14 and TRBJ2-1; D gene unclear. Germline V gene lookup returns CDR1 SGHDN and CDR2 FVKESK. The V end was cut by 5 bases, the J end by 10 bases, with 12 bases between. CDR3 size: 12 residues.

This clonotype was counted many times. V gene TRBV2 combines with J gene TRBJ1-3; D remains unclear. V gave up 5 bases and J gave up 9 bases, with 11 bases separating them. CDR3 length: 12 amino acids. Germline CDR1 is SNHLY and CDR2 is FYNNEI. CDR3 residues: CASSLDTTTIYF. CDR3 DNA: TGTGCCAGCAGTCTAGACACGACCACCATATATTTT.

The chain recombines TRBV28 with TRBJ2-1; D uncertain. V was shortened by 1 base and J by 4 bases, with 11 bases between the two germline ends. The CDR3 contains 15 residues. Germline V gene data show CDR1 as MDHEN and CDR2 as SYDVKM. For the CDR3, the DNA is TGTGCCAGCAGTTTATCAGGAGCGATATACAATGAGCAGTTCTTC. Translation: CASSLSGAIYNEQFF.

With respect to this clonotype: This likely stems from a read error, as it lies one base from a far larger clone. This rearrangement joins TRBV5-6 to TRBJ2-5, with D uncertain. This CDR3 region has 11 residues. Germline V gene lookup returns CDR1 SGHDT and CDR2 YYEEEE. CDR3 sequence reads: CTSSLGETQYF. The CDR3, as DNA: TGTACCAGCAGCTTAGGGGAGACCCAGTACTTC.

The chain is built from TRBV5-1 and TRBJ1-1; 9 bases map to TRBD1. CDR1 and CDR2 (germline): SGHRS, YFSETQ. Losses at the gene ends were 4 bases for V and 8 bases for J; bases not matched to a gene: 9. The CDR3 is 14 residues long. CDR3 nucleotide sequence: TGCGCCAGCAGCCTAACAGGGGGCTTATACGAAGCTTTCTTT. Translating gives CASSLTGGLYEAFF.

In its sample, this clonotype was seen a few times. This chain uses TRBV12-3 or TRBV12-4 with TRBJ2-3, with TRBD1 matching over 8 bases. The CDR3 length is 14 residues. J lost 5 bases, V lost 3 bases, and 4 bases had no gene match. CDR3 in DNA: TGTGCCAGCAGTTTTAGACAGGGGAGAGATACGCAGTATTTT. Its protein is CASSFRQGRDTQYF.

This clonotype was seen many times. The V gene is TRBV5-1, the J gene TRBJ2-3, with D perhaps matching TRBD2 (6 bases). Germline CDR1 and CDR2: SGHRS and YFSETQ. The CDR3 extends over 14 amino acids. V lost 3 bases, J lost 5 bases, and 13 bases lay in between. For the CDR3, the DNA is TGCGCCAGCAGCTCTGGGGGAGGAGGAGATACGCAGTATTTT. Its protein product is CASSSGGGGDTQYF. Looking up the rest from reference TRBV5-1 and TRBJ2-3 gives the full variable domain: KAGVTQTPRYLIKTRGQQVTLSCSPISGHRSVSWYQQTPGQGLQFLFEYFSETQRNKGNFPGRFSGRQFSNSRSEMNVSTLELGDSALYLCASSSGGGGDTQYFGPGTRLTVL.

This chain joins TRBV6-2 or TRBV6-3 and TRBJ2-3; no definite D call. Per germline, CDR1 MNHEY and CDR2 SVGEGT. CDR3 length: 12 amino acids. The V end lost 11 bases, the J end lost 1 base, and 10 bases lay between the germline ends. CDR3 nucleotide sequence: TGTGCCGTCTCACCTCGCACAGATACGCAGTATTTT. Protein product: CAVSPRTDTQYF.

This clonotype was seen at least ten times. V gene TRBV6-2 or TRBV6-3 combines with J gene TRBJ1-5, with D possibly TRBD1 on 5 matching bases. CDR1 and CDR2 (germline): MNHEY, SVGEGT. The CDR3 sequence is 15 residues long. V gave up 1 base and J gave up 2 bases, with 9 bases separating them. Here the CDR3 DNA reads TGTGCCAGCAGTTACTTGGGGCGAGGCAATCAGCCCCAGCATTTT. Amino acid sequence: CASSYLGRGNQPQHF.

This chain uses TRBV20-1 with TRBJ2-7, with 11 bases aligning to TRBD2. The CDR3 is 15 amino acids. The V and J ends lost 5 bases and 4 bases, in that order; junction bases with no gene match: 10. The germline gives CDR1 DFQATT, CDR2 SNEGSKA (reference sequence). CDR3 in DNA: TGCAGTGCTGAAGCTGGGACTAGCGGAGGGTACGAGCAGTACTTC. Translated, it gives CSAEAGTSGGYEQYF.